This TCR beta chain was sequenced for a study of identical twins. MiXCR was run by TCRdb on the 5' RACE reads, yielding one entry per CDR3 protein. Altogether around 650,000 distinct CDR3 sequences are present, 7.1% being singletons, with the ten largest covering approximately 1.5%. As concerns this clonotype: The antigen is undetermined.

Notes on the study in general: Twins' surplus sharing was weaker for beta out-of-frame sequences.

This CDR3 has 16 residues. Germline CDR1 reads SGHNT; CDR2 reads YENEEA. Trimming pared 5 bases from V and 4 bases from J, leaving 19 bases between. This same sample was also taken into another study, of yellow fever vaccine responses in identical twins.

This TCR was recovered from a woman between 18 and 29 years old in good health. The J gene is TRBJ2-3, the V gene TRBV11-3; tentatively, D is TRBD1 (6 bases). The sequenced sample was PBMCs. DNA of the CDR3: TGTGCCAGCAGCAGGGGGTGGGCGCCCGTCTCAGATACGCAGTATTTT. As protein: CASSRGWAPVSDTQYF.